What follows are 18 T cell receptor beta chains derived from one specimen sequenced in a study of Graves' ophthalmopathy and Graves' hyperthyroidism. Amplification from RNA transcripts yielded the TCR beta CDR3 regions. The first round was an RT-PCR with HTBI primers, and the second round was a multiplex PCR. TCRdb used MiXCR to reprocess the multiplex PCR reads, holding one entry per CDR3 protein. The table includes some 360,000 distinct CDR3 sequences, 17% detected once. The specimen sequenced was peripheral blood. The receptor source for this set is an adult woman with stable Graves' hyperthyroidism.

This clonotype showed up many times. The chain links TRBV29-1 to TRBJ1-3, with D uncertain. V lost 1 base, J lost 1 base, and 8 bases lay in between. This CDR3 spans 14 amino acids. Germline V gives CDR1 SQVTM, CDR2 ANQGSEA. Here the CDR3 reads CSVEGLGSGNTIYF. Written as DNA, the CDR3 is TGCAGCGTTGAAGGTCTTGGGTCTGGAAACACCATATATTTT.

This clonotype was detected many times. The rearrangement uses TRBV29-1 and TRBJ1-1; a possible D gene is TRBD1 (5 bases). The CDR3 covers 14 residues. V shed 7 bases and J shed 6 bases, with 21 bases lying between them. Germline V gene lookup returns CDR1 SQVTM and CDR2 ANQGSEA. The CDR3 region has the DNA TGCAGCGCCGGGCCCTTCGGGACGGTGGCTGAAGCTTTCTTT. It translates to CSAGPFGTVAEAFF. Full variable domain (remainder filled in from reference TRBV29-1 and TRBJ1-1): SAVISQKPSRDICQRGTSLTIQCQVDSQVTMMFWYRQQPGQSLTLIATANQGSEATYESGFVIDKFPISRPNLTFSTLTVSNMSPEDSSIYLCSAGPFGTVAEAFFGQGTRLTVV.

This clonotype was detected many times. The chain recombines TRBV15 with TRBJ1-1; TRBD1 matches 9 bases. The junction had 5 bases not matched to a gene; V was cut back by 3 bases and J by 3 bases. Germline V gene lookup returns CDR1 LNHNV and CDR2 YYDKDF (reference sequence). This CDR3 region has 15 residues. CDR3 DNA sequence: TGTGCCACCAGCAGGAACAGGGGGCGCGACACTGAAGCTTTCTTT. Translating gives CATSRNRGRDTEAFF.

This clonotype appeared many times. This chain connects TRBV6-2 or TRBV6-3 to TRBJ1-1; 7 bases line up with TRBD1. The CDR3 consists of 14 residues. V lost 6 bases and J lost 1; bases outside the gene matches: 5. Germline CDR1 reads MNHEY; CDR2 reads SVGEGT. CDR3 nucleotides: TGTGCCAGCAGCTCCGGGACAGCGAACACTGAAGCTTTCTTT. It encodes CASSSGTANTEAFF.

This clonotype has ten or more counts. V and J are TRBV2 and TRBJ2-5; tentative D call: TRBD1 (6 bases). With 3 bases removed from V and 0 bases from J, the gap between germline ends came to 11 bases. The germline V gene has CDR1 SNHLY and CDR2 FYNNEI. The CDR3 is 15 amino acids. CDR3 in amino acids: CASSEDRTNQETQYF. In nucleotides, the CDR3 is TGTGCCAGCAGTGAGGACAGAACTAACCAAGAGACCCAGTACTTC.

This CDR3 reads CASSRQGNPYEQYF. The DNA of the CDR3 is TGTGCCAGTAGTAGACAGGGGAATCCCTACGAGCAGTACTTC. The gene calls are TRBV19 and TRBJ2-7; 8 bases map to TRBD1. V was pared by 4 bases and J by 2 bases, with 4 bases of the junction left unmatched. Germline-derived CDR1 and CDR2 are LNHDA and SQIVND (reference sequence). The length of the CDR3 is 14 residues.

In this sample, this clonotype turned up many times. The rearrangement links TRBV12-3 or TRBV12-4 to TRBJ2-5; D uncertain. CDR3 size: 14 residues. The germline V and J ends were trimmed by 5 bases and 3 bases, with 13 bases remaining between them. In nucleotides, the CDR3 is TGTGCCAGCAGTCAACACGGCGGAAAAGAGACCCAGTACTTC. Residues: CASSQHGGKETQYF.

This clonotype was observed a few times. The CDR3 region has the DNA TGTGCCAGCAGCACCCGGACTAACCCCTCCTACAATGAGCAGTTCTTC. Amino acid sequence: CASSTRTNPSYNEQFF. The V call is TRBV3-1, the J call TRBJ2-1; D possibly corresponds to TRBD2 (6 bases). The CDR3 extends over 16 amino acids. Trimming stripped 5 bases from V and 0 bases from J, with 14 bases between. Germline CDR1 LGHDT, CDR2 YNNKEL (reference sequence).

This clonotype was observed at least ten times. V usage is TRBV7-8 and J usage is TRBJ2-7; D ambiguous. V was shortened by 6 bases and J by 3 bases, with 9 bases between the two germline ends. The CDR3 loop spans 12 amino acids. Germline loops: CDR1 SGHVS, CDR2 FQNEAQ. The DNA of the CDR3 is TGTGCCAGCAGTTACCGAGGCTACGAGCAGTACTTC. Translating it yields CASSYRGYEQYF.

This clonotype has at least ten counts. The gene calls are TRBV10-3 and TRBJ1-5, with 9 bases lining up with TRBD1. The length of the CDR3 is 14 residues. Unmatched junction bases numbered 7, after V lost 6 bases and J lost 7 bases. Germline assignment: CDR1 ENHRY and CDR2 SYGVKD. Written as DNA, the CDR3 is TGTGCCATCAGGGGACAGGGTGAAGGACAGCCCCAGCATTTT. Its protein product is CAIRGQGEGQPQHF.

The table lists this clonotype with many counts. CDR3 bases: TGCGCCAGCAGCCAAGAAAGGACCGGGGAGCTGTTTTTT. The encoded protein is CASSQERTGELFF. The genes are TRBV4-3 and TRBJ2-2; D is undetermined. V was trimmed by 0 bases and J by 5 bases, leaving 4 bases between them. The germline gives CDR1 LGHNA, CDR2 YSLEER. This CDR3 has 13 amino acids.

This chain uses TRBV6-1 with TRBJ2-3; D not resolved. The ends were cut back, 1 base at V and 7 bases at J, with 12 bases in the middle. CDR3 size: 14 residues. The germline V gene encodes CDR1 MNHNS and CDR2 SASEGT. The CDR3 protein is CASSEDREPNTQYF. For the CDR3, the DNA is TGTGCCAGCAGTGAAGATCGCGAACCGAATACGCAGTATTTT.

About this clonotype: A much larger clone lies a single base off, so this may be a read error. The CDR3 coding sequence is TGTGCCAGCAGCTTAGCGAGAGAAACCGGGGAGCTGTTGTTT. Translating gives CASSLARETGELLF. The chain recombines TRBV11-1 with TRBJ2-2, with a possible D match to TRBD2 (5 bases). Germline CDR1 reads SGHAT; CDR2 reads FQDESV (reference sequence). The CDR3 totals 14 residues.

This clonotype was picked up many times. The V and J genes are TRBV30 and TRBJ2-7, with D possibly matching TRBD2 (6 bases). Germline values: CDR1 GTSNPN, CDR2 SVGIG (reference sequence). This CDR3 contains 15 residues. V lost 3 bases and J lost 4, with 19 bases in between. CDR3 loop: CAWRTQRALEYEQYF. The CDR3 DNA follows: TGTGCCTGGAGAACCCAGCGGGCATTGGAGTACGAGCAGTACTTC.

V usage is TRBV12-3 or TRBV12-4 and J usage is TRBJ1-2; 8 bases fit TRBD1. The ends lost 3 bases at V and 4 bases at J; junction bases unmatched: 19. The CDR3 totals 19 residues. The CDR3, as DNA: TGTGCCAGCAGTTTGGATTCCAGGACAGGGTTCTGGCGAGCCTATGGCTACACCTTC. Protein sequence: CASSLDSRTGFWRAYGYTF.

This clonotype was seen many times. The chain couples TRBV7-3 to TRBJ1-6; the D is unclear. This CDR3 has 15 amino acids. V lost 3 bases to trimming and J lost 0 bases, with 6 bases between them. Germline V CDR1 and CDR2: SGHTA, FQGTGA. The CDR3 DNA reads as TGTGCCAGCAGCTTCACAGCCTCCTATAATTCACCCCTCCACTTT. Translating gives CASSFTASYNSPLHF.

The CDR3 DNA reads TGCGCCAGCAGCCAAGGACTAGCGGGAGGTGGGTCCAAAAACATTCAGTACTTC. This sequence encodes CASSQGLAGGGSKNIQYF. This chain uses TRBV4-1 with TRBJ2-4; 13 bases line up with TRBD2. Germline assignment: CDR1 MGHRA and CDR2 YSYEKL. CDR3 length: 18 amino acids. After removal of 1 base from V and 2 bases from J, the junction contained 5 bases not matched to a gene.

At least ten counts were recorded for this clonotype. The chain has TRBV12-3 or TRBV12-4 and TRBJ1-5; 7 nucleotides agree with TRBD1. The CDR3 has 16 residues. The V gene end was trimmed by 0 bases and the J gene end by 7 bases; junction bases not matched to a gene: 9. For the CDR3, the DNA is TGTGCCAGCAGTTTAGCGTTTAGGGGGCTTAGCCAGCCCCAGCATTTT. It is translated as CASSLAFRGLSQPQHF.